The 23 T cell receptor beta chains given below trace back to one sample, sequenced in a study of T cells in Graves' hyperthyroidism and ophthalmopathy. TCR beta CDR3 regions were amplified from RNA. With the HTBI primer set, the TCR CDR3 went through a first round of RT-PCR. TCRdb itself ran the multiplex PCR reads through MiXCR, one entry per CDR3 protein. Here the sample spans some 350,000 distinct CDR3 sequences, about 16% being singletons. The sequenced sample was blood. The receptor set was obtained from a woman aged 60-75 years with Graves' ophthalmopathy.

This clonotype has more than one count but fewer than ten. The CDR3 loop reads CASSEMERPPYEQYF. The CDR3 bases are TGTGCCAGCAGTGAAATGGAGCGGCCACCCTACGAGCAGTACTTC. The chain is built from TRBV25-1 and TRBJ2-7, with TRBD2 as a possible D gene (5 bases). This CDR3 has 15 residues. Germline values: CDR1 MGHDK, CDR2 SYGVNS. V lost 2 bases to trimming and J lost 2 bases, with 13 bases between them.

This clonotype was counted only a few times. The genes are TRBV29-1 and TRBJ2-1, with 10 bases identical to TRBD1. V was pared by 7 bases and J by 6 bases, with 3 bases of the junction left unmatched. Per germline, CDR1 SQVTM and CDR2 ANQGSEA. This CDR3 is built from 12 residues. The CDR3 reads CSAGQGSNEQFF. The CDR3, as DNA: TGCAGCGCGGGACAGGGGAGCAATGAGCAGTTCTTC.

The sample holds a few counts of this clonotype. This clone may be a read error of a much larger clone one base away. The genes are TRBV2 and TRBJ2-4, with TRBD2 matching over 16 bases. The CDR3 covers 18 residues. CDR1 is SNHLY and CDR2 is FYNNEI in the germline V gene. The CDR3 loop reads CASRGTSGRAQAKSIQYF. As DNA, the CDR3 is TGTGCCAGCAGGGGGACTAGCGGGAGGGCGCAAGCCAAAAGCATTCAGTACTTC.

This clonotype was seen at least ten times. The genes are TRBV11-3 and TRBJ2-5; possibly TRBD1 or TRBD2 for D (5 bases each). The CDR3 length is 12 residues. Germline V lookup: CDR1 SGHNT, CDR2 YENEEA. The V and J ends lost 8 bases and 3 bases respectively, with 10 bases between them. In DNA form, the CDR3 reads TGTGCCAGCCGGGGCAGGGAAGAGACCCAGTACTTC. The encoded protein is CASRGREETQYF. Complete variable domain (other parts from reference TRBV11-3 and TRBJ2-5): EAGVVQSPRYKIIEKKQPVAFWCNPISGHNTLYWYLQNLGQGPELLIRYENEEAVDDSQLPKDRFSAERLKGVDSTLKIQPAELGDSAVYLCASRGREETQYFGPGTRLLVL.

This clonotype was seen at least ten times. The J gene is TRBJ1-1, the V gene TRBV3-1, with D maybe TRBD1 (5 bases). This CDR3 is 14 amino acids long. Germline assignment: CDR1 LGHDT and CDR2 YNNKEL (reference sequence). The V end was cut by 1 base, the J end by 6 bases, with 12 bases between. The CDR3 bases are TGTGCCAGCAGCCAAGCTCAGGGAAGGGCTGAAGCTTTCTTT. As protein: CASSQAQGRAEAFF.

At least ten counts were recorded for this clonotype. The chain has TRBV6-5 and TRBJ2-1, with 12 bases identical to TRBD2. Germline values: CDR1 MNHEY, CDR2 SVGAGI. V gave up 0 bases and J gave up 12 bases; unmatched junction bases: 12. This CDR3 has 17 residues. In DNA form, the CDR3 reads TGTGCCAGCAGTTACTCCCGGACTAGCGGGGTCCCCATCGGGCAGTTCTTC. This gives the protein CASSYSRTSGVPIGQFF.

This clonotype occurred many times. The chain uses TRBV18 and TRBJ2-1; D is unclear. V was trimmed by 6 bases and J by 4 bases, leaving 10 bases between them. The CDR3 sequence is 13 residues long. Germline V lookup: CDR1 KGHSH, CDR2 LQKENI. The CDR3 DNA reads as TGTGCCAGCTCCGCCCTTACGTACAATGAGCAGTTCTTC. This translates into CASSALTYNEQFF.

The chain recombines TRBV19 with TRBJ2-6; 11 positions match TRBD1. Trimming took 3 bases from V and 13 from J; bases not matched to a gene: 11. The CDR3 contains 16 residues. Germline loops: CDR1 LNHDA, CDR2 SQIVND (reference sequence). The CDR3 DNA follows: TGTGCCAGTAGTATTAGGGACAGGGGGTCCCTTAATGTCCTGACTTTC. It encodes CASSIRDRGSLNVLTF.

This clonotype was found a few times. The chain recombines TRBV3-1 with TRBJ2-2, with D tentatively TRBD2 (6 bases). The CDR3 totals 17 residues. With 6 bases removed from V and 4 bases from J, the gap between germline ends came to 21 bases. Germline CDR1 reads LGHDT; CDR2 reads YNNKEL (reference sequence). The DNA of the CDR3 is TGTGCCAGCAGTTATCAAGGCGCGGGGCTTTTCACCGGGGAGCTGTTTTTT. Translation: CASSYQGAGLFTGELFF.

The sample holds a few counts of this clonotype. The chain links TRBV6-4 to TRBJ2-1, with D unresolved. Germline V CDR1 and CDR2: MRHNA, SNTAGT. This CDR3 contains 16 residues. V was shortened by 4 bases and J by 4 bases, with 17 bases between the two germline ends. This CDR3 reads CASSGFAEIIYNEQFF. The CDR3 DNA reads TGTGCCAGCAGTGGTTTTGCGGAGATAATATACAATGAGCAGTTCTTC.

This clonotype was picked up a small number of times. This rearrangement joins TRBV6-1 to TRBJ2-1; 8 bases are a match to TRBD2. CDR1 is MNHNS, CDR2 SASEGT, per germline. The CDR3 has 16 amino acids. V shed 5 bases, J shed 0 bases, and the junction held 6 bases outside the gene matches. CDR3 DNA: TGTGCCAGCAGTTCCCAAAGCGGGAGCTCCTACAATGAGCAGTTCTTC. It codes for CASSSQSGSSYNEQFF.

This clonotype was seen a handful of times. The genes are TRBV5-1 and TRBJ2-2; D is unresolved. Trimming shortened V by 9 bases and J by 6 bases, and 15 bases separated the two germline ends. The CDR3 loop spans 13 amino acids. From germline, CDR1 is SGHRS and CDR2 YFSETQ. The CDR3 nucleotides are TGCGCCACCCGGGCCGGACGTTCCGGGGAGCTGTTTTTT. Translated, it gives CATRAGRSGELFF.

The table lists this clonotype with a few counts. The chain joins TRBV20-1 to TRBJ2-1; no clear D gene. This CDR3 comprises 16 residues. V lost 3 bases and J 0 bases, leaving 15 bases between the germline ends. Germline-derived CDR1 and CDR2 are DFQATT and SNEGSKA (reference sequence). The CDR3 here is CSARLAARSSYNEQFF. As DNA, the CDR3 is TGCAGTGCTAGGTTGGCGGCACGGAGCTCCTACAATGAGCAGTTCTTC.

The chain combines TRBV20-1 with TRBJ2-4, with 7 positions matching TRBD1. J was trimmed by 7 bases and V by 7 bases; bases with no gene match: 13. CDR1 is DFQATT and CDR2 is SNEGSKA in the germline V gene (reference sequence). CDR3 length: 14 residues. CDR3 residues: CSVLRGGVFNIQYF. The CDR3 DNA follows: TGCAGTGTCCTCCGAGGGGGCGTTTTCAACATTCAGTACTTC.

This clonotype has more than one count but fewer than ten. CDR3: CASSPLDSDNEQFF. For the CDR3, the DNA is TGTGCCAGCTCACCATTGGACAGCGACAATGAGCAGTTCTTC. The chain couples TRBV18 to TRBJ2-1, with TRBD1 as a possible D gene (6 bases). Trimming took 2 bases from V and 5 from J, leaving 10 bases between them. Looked up from germline, CDR1 is KGHSH and CDR2 is LQKENI. This CDR3 has 14 amino acids.

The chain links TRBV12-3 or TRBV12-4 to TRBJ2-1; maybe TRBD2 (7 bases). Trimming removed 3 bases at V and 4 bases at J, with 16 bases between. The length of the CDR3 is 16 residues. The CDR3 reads CASSFQGGARYNEQFF. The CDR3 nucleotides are TGTGCCAGCAGTTTTCAAGGGGGGGCCCGATACAATGAGCAGTTCTTC.

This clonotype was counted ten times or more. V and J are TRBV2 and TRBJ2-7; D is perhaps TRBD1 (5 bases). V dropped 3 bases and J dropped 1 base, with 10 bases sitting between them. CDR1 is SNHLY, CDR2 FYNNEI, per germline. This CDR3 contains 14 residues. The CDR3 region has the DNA TGTGCCAGCAGTGATAGAGACAGATCCTACGAGCAGTACTTC. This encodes CASSDRDRSYEQYF.

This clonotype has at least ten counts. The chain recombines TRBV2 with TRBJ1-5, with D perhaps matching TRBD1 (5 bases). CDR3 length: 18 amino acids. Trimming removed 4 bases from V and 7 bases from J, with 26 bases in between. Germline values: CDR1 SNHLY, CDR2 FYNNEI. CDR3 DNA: TGTGCCAGCAGTGCGAGCCGGGGGATCGGTGGGCTGAAACAGCCCCAGCATTTT. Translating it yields CASSASRGIGGLKQPQHF.

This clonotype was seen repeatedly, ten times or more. CDR3 DNA sequence: TGTGCCTGGAGTACTCTCCGGGACTGGGAGAGGGCCTACAATGAGCAGTTCTTC. As protein: CAWSTLRDWERAYNEQFF. The chain recombines TRBV30 with TRBJ2-1; TRBD2 might be the D (6 bases). The length of the CDR3 is 18 residues. V was shortened by 2 bases and J by 2 bases, with 22 bases between the two germline ends. CDR1 and CDR2 from the germline V gene are GTSNPN and SVGIG (reference sequence).

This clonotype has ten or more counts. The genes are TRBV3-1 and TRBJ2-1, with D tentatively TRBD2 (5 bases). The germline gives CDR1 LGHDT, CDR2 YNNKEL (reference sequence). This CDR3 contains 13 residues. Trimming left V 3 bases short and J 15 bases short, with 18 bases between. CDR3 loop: CASSHRASGLAFF. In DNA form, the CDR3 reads TGTGCCAGCAGCCACCGGGCGAGCGGACTGGCGTTCTTC.

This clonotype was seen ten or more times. The CDR3 is CASSLLRPGDGEDTQYF. CDR3 DNA sequence: TGTGCCAGCAGTCTACTACGGCCGGGAGATGGGGAAGATACGCAGTATTTT. The chain is built from TRBV28 and TRBJ2-3; D is perhaps TRBD2 (6 bases). Germline V gene sequence: CDR1 MDHEN, CDR2 SYDVKM. V lost 5 bases to trimming and J lost 5 bases, with 23 bases between them. The CDR3 covers 17 residues.

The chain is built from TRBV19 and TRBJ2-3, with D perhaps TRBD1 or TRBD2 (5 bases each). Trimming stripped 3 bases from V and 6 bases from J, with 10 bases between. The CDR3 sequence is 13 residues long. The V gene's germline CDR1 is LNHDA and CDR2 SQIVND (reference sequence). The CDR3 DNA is TGTGCCAGTAGTATTCTAGCAGGGGATACGCAGTATTTT. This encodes CASSILAGDTQYF.

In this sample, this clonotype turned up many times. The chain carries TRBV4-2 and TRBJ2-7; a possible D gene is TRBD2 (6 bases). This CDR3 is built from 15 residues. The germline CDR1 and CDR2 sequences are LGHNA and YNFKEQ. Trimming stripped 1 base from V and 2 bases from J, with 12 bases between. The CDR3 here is CASSQVRGSTYEQYF. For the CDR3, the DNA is TGTGCCAGCAGCCAAGTTCGGGGGTCGACCTACGAGCAGTACTTC.